This T cell receptor (beta chain) was captured by sequencing in a study of blood T cell repertoires in COVID-19. Study summary: T cells, B-cell-depleted T cells, or PBMCs supplied cDNA or gDNA.

V was clipped by 2 bases and J by 5 bases, with 12 bases between them. The CDR3 sequence is 14 residues long. Germline assignment: CDR1 PRHDT and CDR2 FYEKMQ (reference sequence). Source study methods: Estimates of nucleated cell counts were drawn from the amplification of reference gene primers. The assay was immunoSEQ multiplex PCR, and TCRdb's table has in-frame clones only and misses some. That table supplies the V and J calls and clone size; D and trimming were determined from the DNA. The profile shows approximately 500,000 clones, 89% of them singletons. The Seattle site enrolled patients during active infection and followed them longitudinally.

This receptor was taken from a man between 18 and 35 years old with COVID-19, enrolled during active disease. Sequencing was performed on peripheral blood. This chain links TRBV13 with TRBJ2-5, with D possibly being TRBD2 (5 bases). CDR3 DNA: TGTGCCAGCAGCTTAAGACTGCGAGGGGAGACCCAGTACTTC. It is translated as CASSLRLRGETQYF.